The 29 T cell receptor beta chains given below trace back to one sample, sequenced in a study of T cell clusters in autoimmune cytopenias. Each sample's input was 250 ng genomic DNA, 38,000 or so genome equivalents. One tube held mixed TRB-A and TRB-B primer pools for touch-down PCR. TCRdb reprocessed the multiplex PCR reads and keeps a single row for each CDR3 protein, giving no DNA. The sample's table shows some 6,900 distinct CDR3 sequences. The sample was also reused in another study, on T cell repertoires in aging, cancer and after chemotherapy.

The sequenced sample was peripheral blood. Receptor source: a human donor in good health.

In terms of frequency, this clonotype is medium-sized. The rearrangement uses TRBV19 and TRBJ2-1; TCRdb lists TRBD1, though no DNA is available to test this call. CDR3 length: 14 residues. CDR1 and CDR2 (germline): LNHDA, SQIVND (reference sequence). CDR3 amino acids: CASSIAPLGNEQFF.

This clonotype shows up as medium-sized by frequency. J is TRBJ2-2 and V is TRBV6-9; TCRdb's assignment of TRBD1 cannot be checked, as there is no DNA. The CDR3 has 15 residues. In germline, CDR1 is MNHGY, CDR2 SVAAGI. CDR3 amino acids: CADGTGDANTGELFF.

CDR3 residues: CASVRWGNQPQHF. The chain uses TRBV6-1 and TRBJ1-5. CDR3 length: 13 residues. Germline V CDR1 and CDR2: MNHNS, SASEGT.

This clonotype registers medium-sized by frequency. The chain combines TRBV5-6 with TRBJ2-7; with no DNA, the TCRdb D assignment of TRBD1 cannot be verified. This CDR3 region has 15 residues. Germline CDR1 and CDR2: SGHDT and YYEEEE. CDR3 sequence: CASSLEGPGSYEQYF.

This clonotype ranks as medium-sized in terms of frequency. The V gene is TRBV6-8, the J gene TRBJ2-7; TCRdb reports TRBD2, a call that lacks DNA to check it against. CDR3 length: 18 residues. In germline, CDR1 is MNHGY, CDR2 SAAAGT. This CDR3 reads CASSSTHRGSGGSYEQYF.

The CDR3: CASSLGDSHTGELFF. This chain joins TRBV5-1 and TRBJ2-2; TCRdb selects TRBD1, and the lack of DNA leaves this call unchecked. CDR3 length: 15 residues. Germline CDR1 reads SGHRS; CDR2 reads YFSETQ.

The CDR3 region is CASAQGENYGYTF. This rearrangement joins TRBV11-1 to TRBJ1-2. The V gene's germline CDR1 is SGHAT and CDR2 FQDESV (reference sequence). The CDR3 consists of 13 residues.

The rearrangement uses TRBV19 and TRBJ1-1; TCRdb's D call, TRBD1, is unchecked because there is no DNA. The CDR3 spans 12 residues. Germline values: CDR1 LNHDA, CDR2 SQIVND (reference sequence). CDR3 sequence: CASSTGNTEAFF.

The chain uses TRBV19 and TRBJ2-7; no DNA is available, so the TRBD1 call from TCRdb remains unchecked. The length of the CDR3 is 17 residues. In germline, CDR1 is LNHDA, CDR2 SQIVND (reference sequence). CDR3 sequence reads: CASSIEGPGQGAYEQYF.

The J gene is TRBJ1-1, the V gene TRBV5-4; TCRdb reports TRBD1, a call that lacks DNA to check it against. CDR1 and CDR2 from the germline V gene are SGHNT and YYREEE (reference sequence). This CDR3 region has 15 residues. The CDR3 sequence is CASSLATGLPREAFF.

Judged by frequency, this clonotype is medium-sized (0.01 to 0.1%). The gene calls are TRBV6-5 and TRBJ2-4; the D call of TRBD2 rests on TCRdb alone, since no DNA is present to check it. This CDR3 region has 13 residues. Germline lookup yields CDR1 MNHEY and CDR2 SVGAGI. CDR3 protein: CASSSVAKNIQYF.

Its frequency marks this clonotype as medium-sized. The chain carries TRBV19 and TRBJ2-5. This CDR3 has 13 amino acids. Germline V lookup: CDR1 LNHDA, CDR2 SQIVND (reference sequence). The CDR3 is CASSTVPGETQYF. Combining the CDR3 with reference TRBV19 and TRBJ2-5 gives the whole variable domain DGGITQSPKYLFRKEGQNVTLSCEQNLNHDAMYWYRQDPGQGLRLIYYSQIVNDFQKGDIAEGYSVSREKKESFPLTVTSAQKNPTAFYLCASSTVPGETQYFGPGTRLLVL.

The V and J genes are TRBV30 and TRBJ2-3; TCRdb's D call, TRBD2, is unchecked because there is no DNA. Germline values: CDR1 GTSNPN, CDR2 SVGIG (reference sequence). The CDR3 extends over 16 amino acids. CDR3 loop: CAWSHGLAGYTDTQYF.

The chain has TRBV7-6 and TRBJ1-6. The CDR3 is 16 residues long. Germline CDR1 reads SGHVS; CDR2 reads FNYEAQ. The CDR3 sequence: CASSLRENSYNSPLHF.

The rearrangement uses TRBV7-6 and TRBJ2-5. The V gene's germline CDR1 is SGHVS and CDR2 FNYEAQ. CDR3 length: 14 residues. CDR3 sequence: CASSLGATLETQYF.

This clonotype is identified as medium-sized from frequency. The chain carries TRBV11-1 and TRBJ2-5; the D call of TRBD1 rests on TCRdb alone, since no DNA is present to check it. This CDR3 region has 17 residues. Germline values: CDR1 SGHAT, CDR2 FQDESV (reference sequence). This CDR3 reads CASSLASGTGRQETQYF.

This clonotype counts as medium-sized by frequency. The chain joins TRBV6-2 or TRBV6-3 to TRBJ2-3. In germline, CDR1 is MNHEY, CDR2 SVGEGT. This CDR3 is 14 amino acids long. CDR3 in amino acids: CASSYSSSSDTQYF.

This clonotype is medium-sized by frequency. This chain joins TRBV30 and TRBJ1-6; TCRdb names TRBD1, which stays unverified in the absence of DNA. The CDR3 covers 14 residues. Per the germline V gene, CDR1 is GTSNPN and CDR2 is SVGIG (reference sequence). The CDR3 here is CAWSVGHYNSPLHF.

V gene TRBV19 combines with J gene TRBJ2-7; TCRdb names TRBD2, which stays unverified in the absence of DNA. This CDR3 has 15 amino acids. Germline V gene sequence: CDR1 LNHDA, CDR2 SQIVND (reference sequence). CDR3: CASSVAGSDGYEQYF.

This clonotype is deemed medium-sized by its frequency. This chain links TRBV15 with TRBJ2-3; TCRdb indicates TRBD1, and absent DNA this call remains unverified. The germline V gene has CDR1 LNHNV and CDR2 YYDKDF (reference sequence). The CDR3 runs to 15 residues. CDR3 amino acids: CATSGGGGESDTQYF.

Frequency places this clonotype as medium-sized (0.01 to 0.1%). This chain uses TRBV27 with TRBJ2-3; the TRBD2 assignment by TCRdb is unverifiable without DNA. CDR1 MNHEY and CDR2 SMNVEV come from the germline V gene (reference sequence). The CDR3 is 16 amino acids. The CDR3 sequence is CASSPLETSHLDTQYF.

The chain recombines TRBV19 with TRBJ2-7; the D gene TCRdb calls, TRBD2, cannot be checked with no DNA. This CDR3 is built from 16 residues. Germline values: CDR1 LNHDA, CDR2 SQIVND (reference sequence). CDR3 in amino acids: CASSMGLAGGGYEQYF. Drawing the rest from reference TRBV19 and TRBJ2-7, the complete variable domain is DGGITQSPKYLFRKEGQNVTLSCEQNLNHDAMYWYRQDPGQGLRLIYYSQIVNDFQKGDIAEGYSVSREKKESFPLTVTSAQKNPTAFYLCASSMGLAGGGYEQYFGPGTRLTVT.

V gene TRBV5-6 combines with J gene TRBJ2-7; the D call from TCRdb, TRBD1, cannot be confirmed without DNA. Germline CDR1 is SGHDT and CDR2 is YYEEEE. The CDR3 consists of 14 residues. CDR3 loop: CASSDRGVSYEQYF.

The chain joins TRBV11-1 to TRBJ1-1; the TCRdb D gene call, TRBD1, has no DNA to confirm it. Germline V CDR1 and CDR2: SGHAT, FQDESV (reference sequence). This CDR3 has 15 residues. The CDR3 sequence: CASSLEPGQGTEAFF.

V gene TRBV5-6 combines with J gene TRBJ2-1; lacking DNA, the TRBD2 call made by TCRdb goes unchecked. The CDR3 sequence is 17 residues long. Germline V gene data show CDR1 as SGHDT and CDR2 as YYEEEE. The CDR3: CASSLAGSGGALNEQFF.

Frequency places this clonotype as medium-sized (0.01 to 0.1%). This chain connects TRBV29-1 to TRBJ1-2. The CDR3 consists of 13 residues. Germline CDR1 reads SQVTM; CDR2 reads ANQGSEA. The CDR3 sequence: CSVVGSKSYGYTF.

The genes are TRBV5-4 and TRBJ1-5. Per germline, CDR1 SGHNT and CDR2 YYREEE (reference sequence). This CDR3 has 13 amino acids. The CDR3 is CASSLGGDQPQHF. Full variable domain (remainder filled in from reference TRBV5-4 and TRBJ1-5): ETGVTQSPTHLIKTRGQQVTLRCSSQSGHNTVSWYQQALGQGPQFIFQYYREEENGRGNFPPRFSGLQFPNYSSELNVNALELDDSALYLCASSLGGDQPQHFGDGTRLSIL.

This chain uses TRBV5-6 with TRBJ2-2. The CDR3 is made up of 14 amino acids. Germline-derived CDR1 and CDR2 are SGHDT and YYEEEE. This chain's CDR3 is CASSLVWGTGELFF. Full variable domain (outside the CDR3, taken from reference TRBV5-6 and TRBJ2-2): DAGVTQSPTHLIKTRGQQVTLRCSPKSGHDTVSWYQQALGQGPQFIFQYYEEEERQRGNFPDRFSGHQFPNYSSELNVNALLLGDSALYLCASSLVWGTGELFFGEGSRLTVL.

CDR3 sequence: CASSATSGEPANTGELFF. The chain has TRBV18 and TRBJ2-2; TCRdb reports TRBD2, a call that lacks DNA to check it against. The CDR3 extends over 18 amino acids. Germline CDR1 reads KGHSH; CDR2 reads LQKENI.